The 9 T cell receptor beta chains listed next were all sequenced from one sample in a study of blood T cell repertoires in COVID-19. Sequenced by immunoSEQ multiplex PCR; TCRdb stores in-frame clones only, minus some. The sample has approximately 190,000 clones, around 80% seen once. Sequencing used peripheral blood. These TCRs come from a human donor with acute or convalescent COVID-19. The donor label of this sample is uncertain.

The rearrangement uses TRBV9 and TRBJ2-1; TRBD2 aligns across 8 bases. CDR3 length equals 15 residues. Germline V gene data show CDR1 as SGDLS and CDR2 as YYNGEE. Trimming at V came to 3 bases and at J to 7 bases, leaving 9 bases not matched to a gene. This CDR3 reads CASSGGGLGRNEQFF. The DNA for the CDR3 is TGTGCCAGCAGCGGAGGGGGACTAGGACGGAATGAGCAGTTCTTC.

This clone appeared once. This chain links TRBV7-8 with TRBJ2-7; 7 bases fit TRBD1. The CDR3 spans 15 residues. Germline CDR1 and CDR2: SGHVS and FQNEAQ. V lost 7 bases and J lost 2; bases outside the gene matches: 11. CDR3 region: CASTLEGGYTYEQYF. CDR3 nucleotide sequence: TGTGCCAGCACCCTAGAAGGGGGCTATACCTACGAGCAGTACTTC.

In this sample, this clone turned up a few times. The chain joins TRBV13 to TRBJ2-7; 13 nucleotides align to TRBD2. Germline V gene lookup returns CDR1 PRHDT and CDR2 FYEKMQ (reference sequence). V trimming: 5 bases; J trimming: 4 bases; junction bases outside the gene matches: 2. This CDR3 comprises 14 residues. The CDR3 here is CASSRTSGSYEQYF. The DNA of the CDR3 is TGTGCCAGCAGCCGGACTAGCGGGAGTTACGAGCAGTACTTC. Together with reference TRBV13 and TRBJ2-7, the CDR3 gives the full variable domain: AAGVIQSPRHLIKEKRETATLKCYPIPRHDTVYWYQQGPGQDPQFLISFYEKMQSDKGSIPDRFSAQQFSDYHSELNMSSLELGDSALYFCASSRTSGSYEQYFGPGTRLTVT.

This chain links TRBV19 with TRBJ2-2; 10 nucleotides line up with TRBD2. Looked up from germline, CDR1 is LNHDA and CDR2 is SQIVND (reference sequence). V trimming: 5 bases; J trimming: 0 bases; junction bases outside the gene matches: 9. There are 18 residues in the CDR3. CDR3 amino acids: CASSALAGALANTGELFF. In DNA, the CDR3 is TGTGCCAGTAGTGCGCTAGCGGGAGCCCTCGCGAACACCGGGGAGCTGTTTTTT. Full variable domain (missing parts from reference TRBV19 and TRBJ2-2): DGGITQSPKYLFRKEGQNVTLSCEQNLNHDAMYWYRQDPGQGLRLIYYSQIVNDFQKGDIAEGYSVSREKKESFPLTVTSAQKNPTAFYLCASSALAGALANTGELFFGEGSRLTVL.

The chain joins TRBV29-1 to TRBJ1-2; no reliable D call. This CDR3 has 13 amino acids. Deletions cut 5 bases from V and 5 bases from J, with 15 bases between. Looked up from germline, CDR1 is SQVTM and CDR2 is ANQGSEA. The CDR3 nucleotides read TGCAGCGTTCCCCTCGCGTCAGGTTATGGCTACACCTTC. Protein sequence: CSVPLASGYGYTF.

This clone was observed a single time. The genes are TRBV7-3 and TRBJ2-3, with 9 bases aligning to TRBD2. This CDR3 comprises 15 residues. J gave up 5 bases and V 6 bases, and 9 bases lay outside the gene matches. Germline CDR1 and CDR2: SGHTA and FQGTGA. The CDR3 region has the DNA TGTGCCAGCAGTTCTAGCGGGACCCGGGGAGATACGCAGTATTTT. It is translated as CASSSSGTRGDTQYF.

The chain links TRBV29-1 to TRBJ2-2; D is undetermined. The CDR3 runs to 11 residues. CDR1 and CDR2 (germline): SQVTM, ANQGSEA. Deletions cut 6 bases from V and 5 bases from J, with 7 bases between. The CDR3 sequence is CSVARTGELFF. DNA of the CDR3: TGCAGCGTGGCTAGGACCGGGGAGCTGTTTTTT.

The chain links TRBV10-3 to TRBJ1-5, with 7 positions matching TRBD1. J lost 4 bases, V lost 7 bases, and 16 bases had no gene match. Germline V gene lookup returns CDR1 ENHRY and CDR2 SYGVKD. The CDR3 extends over 17 amino acids. CDR3 bases: TGTGCCATCAATGGATCCGCGGCAGGGGGAATGAATCAGCCCCAGCATTTT. This codes for CAINGSAAGGMNQPQHF.

This clone showed up just a few times. This chain connects TRBV5-1 to TRBJ2-5, with a possible D match to TRBD2 (6 bases). The CDR3 totals 13 residues. V was pared by 1 base and J by 4 bases, with 8 bases between. CDR1 is SGHRS, CDR2 YFSETQ, per germline. The CDR3 bases are TGCGCCAGCAGCTTGACTAGCCGAGAGACCCAGTACTTC. The encoded protein is CASSLTSRETQYF.